This TCR beta chain was retrieved from a study of T cells in Graves' hyperthyroidism and ophthalmopathy. Findings and limits, study-wide: Most expanded thyroid clonotypes above 0.001 also appeared in blood. Ophthalmopathy was predicted by the model a median of around 5.9 months ahead of onset.

Every diagnosis used clinical symptoms, serum thyroxine and TRAb, thyroid ultrasound and orbital computed tomography. CDR1 is SGHRS, CDR2 YFSETQ, per germline. The CDR3 length is 14 residues. V shed 0 bases and J shed 4 bases, with 11 bases lying between them. RNA transcripts were the template for amplifying TCR beta CDR3 regions. During a first-round RT-PCR of the TCR CDR3, the HTBI primer set was used. TCRdb re-derived calls from the multiplex PCR reads in MiXCR, one entry per CDR3 protein. The sample has roughly 570,000 distinct CDR3 sequences, under 60% seen once. Turning to this clonotype: The target antigen is unknown.

This clonotype was sampled from an adult woman with Graves' disease, either hyperthyroidism or ophthalmopathy (not recorded which). Specimen: peripheral blood or thyroid tissue (not recorded which). J is TRBJ2-7 and V is TRBV5-1; D gene uncertain. CDR3 sequence: CASSLGNVGYEQYF. The CDR3 DNA reads as TGCGCCAGCAGCTTGGGCAACGTGGGATACGAGCAGTACTTC.